These 18 T cell receptor beta chains were sequenced from one sample in a study of blood T cell repertoires in COVID-19. Clones were read by immunoSEQ multiplex PCR, and TCRdb kept only the in-frame ones, dropping some. The sample lists around 190,000 clones, 70% to 90% occurring once. The sequenced sample was PBMCs or T cells enriched from blood (not recorded which). Every receptor here comes from a man aged 40-55 years who had recovered from COVID-19.

This clone was seen only once. This chain uses TRBV18 with TRBJ1-4; D is uncertain. With 6 bases removed from V and 0 bases from J, the gap between germline ends came to 14 bases. The germline gives CDR1 KGHSH, CDR2 LQKENI. This CDR3 spans 16 amino acids. CDR3 sequence (DNA): TGTGCCAGCTCCCCCTACGGGGATGCAACTAATGAAAAACTGTTTTTT. As protein: CASSPYGDATNEKLFF.

J is TRBJ1-3 and V is TRBV5-1; 10 nucleotides line up with TRBD1. The CDR3 has 19 residues. Germline values: CDR1 SGHRS, CDR2 YFSETQ. The V and J ends lost 0 bases and 2 bases, in that order; junction bases with no gene match: 11. The CDR3 sequence is CASSLALLGQGEAGNTIYF. CDR3 bases: TGCGCCAGCAGCTTGGCCTTATTAGGACAGGGGGAGGCTGGAAACACCATATATTTT.

The V call is TRBV30, the J call TRBJ1-5; TRBD1 is a possible D gene (5 bases). Germline V gene lookup returns CDR1 GTSNPN and CDR2 SVGIG (reference sequence). This CDR3 is built from 13 residues. V shed 0 bases and J shed 6 bases, with 9 bases lying between them. Here the CDR3 reads CAWSVGGTQPQHF. CDR3 in DNA: TGTGCCTGGAGTGTGGGAGGGACTCAGCCCCAGCATTTT.

The gene calls are TRBV19 and TRBJ1-2; 7 nucleotides agree with TRBD1. CDR1 and CDR2 (germline): LNHDA, SQIVND (reference sequence). This CDR3 contains 13 residues. The ends lost 10 bases at V and 4 bases at J; junction bases unmatched: 9. The CDR3 here is CATRGWTAYGYTF. CDR3 bases: TGTGCCACCAGGGGGTGGACAGCCTATGGCTACACCTTC.

CDR3 protein: CASSFLNQPQHF. The DNA for the CDR3 is TGTGCCAGCAGTTTTCTCAATCAGCCCCAGCATTTT. This chain uses TRBV27 with TRBJ1-5; D unclear. Germline CDR1 and CDR2: MNHEY and SMNVEV (reference sequence). The CDR3 is 12 amino acids. V lost 3 bases to trimming and J lost 3 bases, with 3 bases between them.

The V call is TRBV6-5, the J call TRBJ1-2; no clear D. The V end lost 10 bases, the J end lost 0 bases, and 12 bases lay between the germline ends. Germline CDR1 MNHEY, CDR2 SVGAGI. The CDR3 is 13 residues long. CDR3 amino acids: CATAAGANYGYTF. For the CDR3, the DNA is TGTGCCACCGCGGCCGGCGCTAACTATGGCTACACCTTC.

The chain is built from TRBV7-2 and TRBJ2-5, with a weak D call TRBD2 (6 bases). The V end was cut by 5 bases, the J end by 10 bases, with 14 bases between. Per the germline V gene, CDR1 is SGHTA and CDR2 is FQGNSA. The length of the CDR3 is 12 residues. CDR3 DNA sequence: TGTGCCAGCAGCCTCTATTGGGGAGGCCAGTACTTC. As protein: CASSLYWGGQYF.

The chain couples TRBV9 to TRBJ2-7, with 7 bases aligning to TRBD1. CDR3 length: 14 amino acids. The V gene end was trimmed by 3 bases and the J gene end by 9 bases; junction bases not matched to a gene: 12. The V gene's germline CDR1 is SGDLS and CDR2 YYNGEE. The CDR3 sequence is CASSGEQGSSSQYF. In DNA, the CDR3 is TGTGCCAGCAGCGGCGAACAGGGGAGTTCGTCGCAGTACTTC.

This clone was detected once. The gene calls are TRBV19 and TRBJ2-5; weak D call: TRBD2 (6 bases). V dropped 5 bases and J dropped 2 bases, with 9 bases sitting between them. The CDR3 sequence is 13 residues long. CDR1 is LNHDA, CDR2 SQIVND, per germline (reference sequence). The CDR3 protein is CASSPEGQETQYF. DNA for the CDR3: TGTGCCAGTAGTCCGGAGGGGCAAGAGACCCAGTACTTC.

This clone was found once. The chain has TRBV3-1 (or the pseudogene TRBV3-2) and TRBJ1-5, with D uncertain. CDR3 length: 15 residues. The V end lost 1 base, the J end lost 1 base, and 8 bases lay between the germline ends. The germline gives CDR1 LGHDT, CDR2 YNNKEL (reference sequence). The CDR3 DNA is TGTGCCAGCAGCCAAGTGGCGGGCAGCAATCAGCCCCAGCATTTT. Protein product: CASSQVAGSNQPQHF.

V usage is TRBV3-1 (or the pseudogene TRBV3-2) and J usage is TRBJ2-7; 12 bases line up with TRBD2. Germline V lookup: CDR1 LGHDT, CDR2 YNNKEL (reference sequence). This CDR3 comprises 16 residues. The V and J ends lost 0 bases and 6 bases, in that order; junction bases with no gene match: 6. CDR3 region: CASSQDRLAGGLEQYF. DNA of the CDR3: TGTGCCAGCAGCCAAGACCGTCTAGCGGGAGGGCTCGAGCAGTACTTC.

The chain joins TRBV27 to TRBJ2-5, with 10 bases lining up with TRBD2. The CDR3 is 16 residues long. V gave up 4 bases and J gave up 3 bases; unmatched junction bases: 8. The germline V gene encodes CDR1 MNHEY and CDR2 SMNVEV (reference sequence). The CDR3 loop is CASSSNSGRRKETQYF. CDR3 DNA sequence: TGTGCCAGCAGTTCCAATAGCGGGAGGAGGAAAGAGACCCAGTACTTC.

The chain uses TRBV19 and TRBJ2-1; 10 bases line up with TRBD2. With V trimmed by 5 bases and J by 4 bases, 11 bases remained unmatched. CDR1 LNHDA and CDR2 SQIVND come from the germline V gene (reference sequence). This CDR3 contains 17 residues. In nucleotides, the CDR3 is TGTGCCAGTAGTGTCCCCCTAGCGGGAGCGGGATACAATGAGCAGTTCTTC. Its translation is CASSVPLAGAGYNEQFF.

The chain employs TRBV3-1 (or the pseudogene TRBV3-2) and TRBJ1-1; D gene ambiguous. Germline CDR1 and CDR2: LGHDT and YNNKEL (reference sequence). Trimming shortened V by 0 bases and J by 6 bases, and 14 bases separated the two germline ends. The CDR3 consists of 15 residues. For the CDR3, the DNA is TGTGCCAGCAGCCAAGATCTTCGACGAGGCGCTGAAGCTTTCTTT. It is translated as CASSQDLRRGAEAFF.

This chain links TRBV5-8 with TRBJ1-3, with D possibly being TRBD1 (5 bases). CDR3 length equals 13 residues. The germline gives CDR1 SGHTS, CDR2 YDEGEE. V dropped 2 bases and J dropped 4 bases, with 7 bases sitting between them. CDR3 loop: CASSFNRGNTIYF. The CDR3 bases are TGTGCCAGCAGCTTTAACAGGGGAAACACCATATATTTT.

The chain employs TRBV5-4 and TRBJ1-2; D remains ambiguous. Per germline, CDR1 SGHNT and CDR2 YYREEE (reference sequence). This CDR3 spans 11 amino acids. Trimming shortened V by 1 base and J by 8 bases, and 6 bases separated the two germline ends. CDR3 sequence: CASSLRGGYTF. The DNA for the CDR3 is TGTGCCAGCAGCTTGAGAGGGGGCTACACCTTC.

V is TRBV6-4 and J is TRBJ2-1; the D gene is possibly TRBD2 (6 bases). Germline CDR1 MRHNA, CDR2 SNTAGT. V lost 9 bases and J lost 6, with 18 bases in between. The length of the CDR3 is 14 residues. The CDR3 sequence: CASLGGAFPNEQFF. The CDR3 DNA reads TGTGCCAGTTTAGGCGGGGCCTTTCCCAATGAGCAGTTCTTC.

The V call is TRBV5-1, the J call TRBJ1-1; 8 bases align to TRBD1. The CDR3 runs 14 residues. V trimming: 3 bases; J trimming: 6 bases; junction bases outside the gene matches: 7. Germline V gene sequence: CDR1 SGHRS, CDR2 YFSETQ. CDR3 amino acids: CASSWTGSGPEAFF. CDR3 DNA: TGCGCCAGCAGCTGGACAGGGAGCGGCCCTGAAGCTTTCTTT.